This T cell receptor (beta chain) was recovered during a study of T cell changes during pregnancy in multiple sclerosis. Only in-frame clones appear in the TCRdb table, and some are missing; sequencing was by immunoSEQ multiplex PCR. The data contain around 96,000 clones, about 94% of them seen just once; the ten biggest clones take up around 2.2%. In germline, CDR1 is MDHEN, CDR2 SYDVKM. Trimming took off 6 bases at V and 7 bases at J, with 15 bases between the two ends. The CDR3 covers 14 residues. The sequenced sample was peripheral blood, obtained in the third trimester of pregnancy. The chain is built from TRBV28 and TRBJ1-4, with D maybe TRBD1 (6 bases). The TCR sequence derives from a female donor with multiple sclerosis, enrolled in a pregnancy study. CDR3 nucleotide sequence: TGTGCCAGCAGCCAAGGGGGGGGCGGTGAAAAACTGTTTTTT. Amino acid sequence: CASSQGGGGEKLFF.